Listed here are 18 T cell receptor beta chains from one sample, sequenced in a study of blood T cell repertoires in COVID-19. Clones were sequenced by immunoSEQ multiplex PCR, and TCRdb holds only the in-frame ones, with some missing. The sample consists of around 45,000 clones, around 79% of them appearing once. The sample comprised peripheral blood. Source of these receptors: a woman aged 55 to 70 with acute or convalescent COVID-19.

The chain joins TRBV5-6 to TRBJ1-6; 10 bases align to TRBD1. The V gene's germline CDR1 is SGHDT and CDR2 YYEEEE. The CDR3 runs to 15 residues. J gave up 9 bases and V 1 base, and 4 bases lay outside the gene matches. The chain's CDR3 is CASSLRRTGGSPLHF. Written as DNA, the CDR3 is TGTGCCAGCAGCTTGAGGAGGACAGGGGGTTCACCCCTCCACTTT.

This rearrangement joins TRBV19 to TRBJ2-2; TRBD1 agrees at 8 bases. Germline V gene sequence: CDR1 LNHDA, CDR2 SQIVND (reference sequence). The CDR3 contains 15 residues. V lost 7 bases to trimming and J lost 4 bases; unmatched junction nucleotides: 8. The CDR3 DNA is TGTGCCAGTATTAGAGGACAGGGAGGCACCGGGGAGCTGTTTTTT. Encoded protein: CASIRGQGGTGELFF.

This clone appeared once. The rearrangement links TRBV4-1 to TRBJ2-7; 7 bases map to TRBD2. This CDR3 comprises 15 residues. The ends lost 0 bases at V and 2 bases at J; junction bases unmatched: 4. The germline CDR1 and CDR2 sequences are MGHRA and YSYEKL. CDR3 protein: CASSQDWREPYEQYF. CDR3 DNA sequence: TGCGCCAGCAGCCAAGATTGGCGGGAGCCCTACGAGCAGTACTTC.

Regarding this clone: The junction differs from germline at one of its ends, possibly a read error. The genes are TRBV5-1 and TRBJ1-4; D unclear. Germline V gives CDR1 SGHRS, CDR2 YFSETQ. CDR3 length: 15 residues. The CDR3 reads CASRLGSGGNEKLFF. The CDR3 DNA is TGCGCCAGCAGGTTGGGATCAGGTGGGAATGAAAAACTGTTTTTT.

This clone was picked up one time. The chain links TRBV5-8 to TRBJ2-1, with D maybe TRBD1 (6 bases). The CDR3 sequence is 13 residues long. CDR1 is SGHTS and CDR2 is YDEGEE in the germline V gene. Between the trimmed V and J ends, which lost 1 base and 5 bases, there was a span of 7 bases. This CDR3 is CASSLTGNNEQFF. CDR3 bases: TGTGCCAGCAGCTTGACAGGGAACAATGAGCAGTTCTTC.

J is TRBJ1-1 and V is TRBV19; D call uncertain. Germline CDR1 is LNHDA and CDR2 is SQIVND (reference sequence). V lost 2 bases, J lost 1 base, and 8 bases lay in between. CDR3 length: 14 amino acids. CDR3 DNA: TGTGCCAGTAGTATACGGGTTGGGAACACTGAAGCTTTCTTT. Amino acid sequence: CASSIRVGNTEAFF.

The genes are TRBV7-2 and TRBJ2-7; 9 bases agree with TRBD2. CDR1 is SGHTA, CDR2 FQGNSA, per germline. The CDR3 runs 16 residues. V dropped 4 bases and J dropped 0; count of bases not matched to a gene: 7. CDR3 amino acids: CASSWRSGGSSYEQYF. CDR3 nucleotides: TGTGCCAGCAGCTGGCGGAGCGGGGGGTCCTCCTACGAGCAGTACTTC.

This clone was observed once. V is TRBV6-5 and J is TRBJ2-1; 7 positions agree with TRBD2. The length of the CDR3 is 13 residues. The V gene end was trimmed by 11 bases and the J gene end by 7 bases; junction bases not matched to a gene: 11. In germline, CDR1 is MNHEY, CDR2 SVGAGI. CDR3 bases: TGTGCCGTCGAAGCGGGGAGCCGGAATGAGCAGTTCTTC. It specifies CAVEAGSRNEQFF.

The chain joins TRBV7-2 to TRBJ2-7; D is perhaps TRBD1 (6 bases). CDR1 SGHTA and CDR2 FQGNSA come from the germline V gene. Trimming removed 5 bases at V and 3 bases at J, with 11 bases between. This CDR3 is built from 13 residues. CDR3 amino acids: CASSQMDSYEQYF. The DNA for the CDR3 is TGTGCCAGCAGCCAGATGGACAGCTACGAGCAGTACTTC.

V usage is TRBV19 and J usage is TRBJ2-1; 8 bases map to TRBD2. Trimming at V came to 3 bases and at J to 7 bases, leaving 8 bases not matched to a gene. Looked up from germline, CDR1 is LNHDA and CDR2 is SQIVND (reference sequence). This CDR3 contains 15 residues. The CDR3 coding sequence is TGTGCCAGTAGTATTGTAGCGGGGCCTGGGAATGAGCAGTTCTTC. Translated: CASSIVAGPGNEQFF. Together with reference TRBV19 and TRBJ2-1, the CDR3 gives the full variable domain: DGGITQSPKYLFRKEGQNVTLSCEQNLNHDAMYWYRQDPGQGLRLIYYSQIVNDFQKGDIAEGYSVSREKKESFPLTVTSAQKNPTAFYLCASSIVAGPGNEQFFGPGTRLTVL.

The chain carries TRBV10-3 and TRBJ2-1; 10 bases fit TRBD2. The germline gives CDR1 ENHRY, CDR2 SYGVKD. Unmatched junction bases numbered 10, after V lost 5 bases and J lost 6 bases. There are 16 residues in the CDR3. CDR3 DNA sequence: TGTGCCATCAGTTTCCAGGGTGAGCGGGGGGGCAATGAGCAGTTCTTC. It yields the protein CAISFQGERGGNEQFF.

This clone was detected only once. The CDR3 here is CASSVAGGYGGYTF. Written as DNA, the CDR3 is TGTGCCAGCAGTGTGGCAGGGGGGTATGGTGGCTACACCTTC. The genes are TRBV25-1 and TRBJ1-2; 7 bases match TRBD1. This CDR3 contains 14 residues. Germline V gene data show CDR1 as MGHDK and CDR2 as SYGVNS. V trimming: 4 bases; J trimming: 7 bases; junction bases outside the gene matches: 9.

This clone was seen only once. As DNA, the CDR3 is TGTGCCAGCAATGACTTACAGGGCTACACCTTC. Amino acid sequence: CASNDLQGYTF. The chain employs TRBV2 and TRBJ1-2; no reliable D call. CDR3 length: 11 residues. Trimming shortened V by 7 bases and J by 8 bases, and 11 bases separated the two germline ends. CDR1 is SNHLY and CDR2 is FYNNEI in the germline V gene.

This chain connects TRBV10-3 to TRBJ2-1; 14 bases align to TRBD2. In germline, CDR1 is ENHRY, CDR2 SYGVKD. The trim removed 8 bases at V and 0 bases at J, leaving 6 bases unmatched. The CDR3 is 17 residues long. The CDR3 protein is CAIRTSGGLNSYNEQFF. DNA for the CDR3: TGTGCCATCCGGACTAGCGGGGGGCTCAACTCCTACAATGAGCAGTTCTTC.

V and J are TRBV7-2 and TRBJ2-3; perhaps TRBD2 as D (6 bases). CDR1 and CDR2 (germline): SGHTA, FQGNSA. V was shortened by 5 bases and J by 0 bases, with 12 bases between the two germline ends. This CDR3 spans 15 amino acids. The CDR3 coding sequence is TGTGCCAGCAGCCGCCGCGCGGGGAGCACAGATACGCAGTATTTT. As protein: CASSRRAGSTDTQYF.

The chain joins TRBV5-1 to TRBJ2-5; 8 bases line up with TRBD1. The CDR3 length is 13 residues. Looked up from germline, CDR1 is SGHRS and CDR2 is YFSETQ. J gave up 5 bases and V 6 bases, and 6 bases lay outside the gene matches. The DNA of the CDR3 is TGCGCCAGCAATGGCAGGACAGGGGAGACCCAGTACTTC. Protein: CASNGRTGETQYF.

The chain is built from TRBV11-2 and TRBJ2-5; 15 bases fit TRBD2. This CDR3 is 18 amino acids long. The germline CDR1 and CDR2 sequences are SGHAT and FQNNGV. With 1 base clipped from V and 0 bases from J, the junction kept 3 bases outside the gene matches. The CDR3 reads CASSLGGLAGGYQETQYF. The CDR3 nucleotides read TGTGCCAGCAGCTTAGGCGGACTAGCGGGGGGGTACCAAGAGACCCAGTACTTC.

This chain connects TRBV9 to TRBJ1-1; TRBD1 matches 7 bases. Germline CDR1 is SGDLS and CDR2 is YYNGEE. This CDR3 has 19 residues. Germline trimming cut 0 bases from V and 1 base from J; bases unmatched to any gene: 15. CDR3 coding DNA: TGTGCCAGCAGCGTAGGAGGTCGGATTGGGGACAGTAAGAACACTGAAGCTTTCTTT. Amino acids: CASSVGGRIGDSKNTEAFF.